This T cell receptor beta chain was sequenced in a study of blood T cell repertoires in COVID-19. Using immunoSEQ multiplex PCR, the repertoire was profiled, and TCRdb retains in-frame clones only, with some absent. Of just over 95,000 clones in the sample, around nine tenths are singletons; the top ten hold 15%. The junction had 8 bases not matched to a gene; V was cut back by 3 bases and J by 8 bases. The CDR3 extends over 15 amino acids. CDR1 is KGHSH and CDR2 is LQKENI in the germline V gene. The sequencing sample was made of peripheral blood. The genes are TRBV18 and TRBJ2-1, with 9 bases matching TRBD2. This TCR came from a human donor in a cohort sampled during active COVID-19. The CDR3 nucleotides read TGTGCCAGCTCACCCAATAGCGGGAGTGGTGATGAGCAGTTCTTC. Protein product: CASSPNSGSGDEQFF.